This T cell receptor (beta chain) was documented in a study of shared T cell receptors in the human thymus. The CDR3 is 15 residues long. Germline values: CDR1 MNHEY, CDR2 SVGAGI. Trimming shortened V by 8 bases and J by 0 bases, and 16 bases separated the two germline ends. Produced via immunoSEQ multiplex PCR; TCRdb's table is partial and in-frame only. This sample has some 760,000 clones, with 80% to 90% found just once. These same records also appear under a second study, on human thymus T cells. In that study: Donation was from healthy Finnish infants who were having corrective surgery that addressed congenital heart defects. Resections from corrective heart surgery supplied the thymus tissue. Usage of V and J genes appeared biased in thymic and blood repertoires. Thymic repertoires of unrelated individuals were reported in related research to overlap highly.

Input material: thymocytes. This chain connects TRBV6-5 to TRBJ1-1; D is possibly TRBD1 (6 bases). This sequence was found in a girl less than two years old with a congenital heart defect. The CDR3 protein is CASGGSGGMNTEAFF. The CDR3, as DNA: TGTGCCAGCGGTGGGTCGGGGGGCATGAACACTGAAGCTTTCTTT.